The 10 T cell receptor beta chains reported below all come from one sample, sequenced in a study of cytomegalovirus exposure and HLA in healthy donors. The PCR employed 60 Vbeta primers together with 13 Jbeta primers. Using immunoSEQ multiplex PCR, the repertoire was profiled, and TCRdb retains in-frame clones only, with some absent. Among approximately 140,000 clones listed, about 80% were seen once. The sample consisted of PBMCs. These receptors came from a woman aged 40-49 years in good health and CMV-seronegative.

The chain has TRBV4-3 and TRBJ1-2; no definite D call. Deletions cut 0 bases from V and 4 bases from J, with 9 bases between. The V gene's germline CDR1 is LGHNA and CDR2 YSLEER. CDR3 length equals 14 residues. For the CDR3, the DNA is TGCGCCAGCAGCCAAGATCCAACGGTCTATGGCTACACCTTC. Protein: CASSQDPTVYGYTF.

The chain joins TRBV13 to TRBJ1-2; the match to TRBD1 covers 7 bases. Germline loops: CDR1 PRHDT, CDR2 FYEKMQ (reference sequence). Unmatched junction bases numbered 3, after V lost 0 bases and J lost 5 bases. The CDR3 consists of 14 residues. CDR3 in amino acids: CASSLGQGSYGYTF. The CDR3 DNA follows: TGTGCCAGCAGCTTAGGACAGGGGAGTTATGGCTACACCTTC.

V and J are TRBV28 and TRBJ2-1; 13 positions agree with TRBD2. Germline V gives CDR1 MDHEN, CDR2 SYDVKM. The CDR3 runs 15 residues. The J segment lost 10 bases and the V segment lost 10 bases, leaving 13 bases of the junction unmatched. In DNA, the CDR3 is TGTGCCAACCTGGAAGGACTAGCGGGAGTGGGGGAGCAGTTCTTC. Protein sequence: CANLEGLAGVGEQFF.

This chain links TRBV7-2 with TRBJ2-3; TRBD2 aligns across 15 bases. CDR1 and CDR2 from the germline V gene are SGHTA and FQGNSA. There are 17 residues in the CDR3. After removal of 1 base from V and 6 bases from J, the junction contained 5 bases not matched to a gene. The CDR3 sequence is CASSLDIGTSGRDTQYF. The CDR3 DNA reads TGTGCCAGCAGCTTAGATATAGGGACTAGCGGGAGGGATACGCAGTATTTT. The entire variable domain, with the rest obtained from reference TRBV7-2 and TRBJ2-3, is as follows: GAGVSQSPSNKVTEKGKDVELRCDPISGHTALYWYRQSLGQGLEFLIYFQGNSAPDKSGLPSDRFSAERTGGSVSTLTIQRTQQEDSAVYLCASSLDIGTSGRDTQYFGPGTRLTVL.

In its sample, this clone was seen once. The CDR3 DNA reads TGCGCCAGCAGCGCTCTCACTAGCTTCTCGGGGAATGAGCAGTTCTTC. Amino acid sequence: CASSALTSFSGNEQFF. The V gene is TRBV5-1, the J gene TRBJ2-1, with a possible D match to TRBD2 (6 bases). This CDR3 is 16 amino acids long. V was pared by 4 bases and J by 7 bases, with 21 bases between. The germline V gene encodes CDR1 SGHRS and CDR2 YFSETQ.

This clone showed up just once. The rearrangement links TRBV5-1 to TRBJ1-6, with 7 bases matching TRBD1. From germline, CDR1 is SGHRS and CDR2 YFSETQ. With V trimmed by 4 bases and J by 0 bases, 4 bases remained unmatched. CDR3 length equals 16 residues. The CDR3: CASSQDRSSYNSPLHF. In nucleotides, the CDR3 is TGCGCCAGCAGCCAGGACAGGAGCTCCTATAATTCACCCCTCCACTTT.

Turning to this clone: The junction shows a germline mismatch at one end, possibly a read error. Other DNA sequences of this sample code for an identical CDR3. The chain carries TRBV27 and TRBJ2-3; 12 positions agree with TRBD1. The CDR3 is 18 residues long. Germline CDR1 MNHEY, CDR2 SMNVEV (reference sequence). CDR3 DNA sequence: TGTGCCAGCAGTCCGATTCCTCCCGGGACAGGGGGCACGGATACGCAGTATTTT. Translating it yields CASSPIPPGTGGTDTQYF.

The chain links TRBV4-2 to TRBJ1-3, with TRBD1 matching over 7 bases. CDR3 length: 16 amino acids. Losses at the gene ends were 2 bases for V and 0 bases for J; bases not matched to a gene: 4. In germline, CDR1 is LGHNA, CDR2 YNFKEQ. CDR3 coding DNA: TGTGCCAGCAGCCAAAGACAGGGAGGCTCTGGAAACACCATATATTTT. It is translated as CASSQRQGGSGNTIYF.

The chain recombines TRBV2 with TRBJ2-7; 7 nucleotides match TRBD2. There are 16 residues in the CDR3. Germline CDR1 and CDR2: SNHLY and FYNNEI. The V and J ends lost 8 bases and 5 bases, in that order; junction bases with no gene match: 18. The chain's CDR3 is CASEASAGGSKDEQYF. The CDR3 DNA is TGTGCCAGCGAGGCCTCGGCGGGCGGGAGCAAGGACGAGCAGTACTTC.

This clone has just a few counts. The chain employs TRBV14 and TRBJ1-1; 7 bases are a match to TRBD1. V trimming: 0 bases; J trimming: 6 bases; junction bases outside the gene matches: 4. The CDR3 sequence is 14 residues long. In germline, CDR1 is SGHDN, CDR2 FVKESK. CDR3 nucleotide sequence: TGTGCCAGCAGCCAAGAATGGCAGGGGGCTGAAGCTTTCTTT. It is translated as CASSQEWQGAEAFF.